The source of this T cell receptor (beta chain) is a study of technical replicates of blood from several donors. This clone has only one observation. Method: immunoSEQ multiplex PCR; TCRdb's copy keeps in-frame clones and lacks some. The data show approximately 41,000 clones, around 96% seen once. Germline V gives CDR1 MNHEY, CDR2 SMNVEV (reference sequence). The CDR3 has 12 residues. V was pared by 8 bases and J by 4 bases, with 5 bases of the junction left unmatched. This receptor was identified in a human donor in good health. The gene calls are TRBV27 and TRBJ2-7; 7 nucleotides line up with TRBD2. The sequenced material came from T cells isolated from PBMCs. In DNA form, the CDR3 reads TGTGCCAGCTGGGGAGGGAGATACGAGCAGTACTTC. Its protein product is CASWGGRYEQYF.